This T cell receptor beta chain was found in a study of shared clonotypes between healthy human individuals. At deep level, the assay was performed. This table comes from immunoSEQ multiplex PCR, and its TCRdb copy is limited to in-frame clones, with some not included. The sample carries about 2 million clones, less than 95% recorded once. Terminally differentiated effector memory CD45RA+ cells were left out of the naive CD8 fraction, which was CD45RO-negative and positively selected for CCR7. Germline assignment: CDR1 SEHNR and CDR2 FQNEAQ (reference sequence). The CDR3 extends over 16 amino acids. The trim removed 1 base at V and 3 bases at J, leaving 8 bases unmatched.

The rearrangement uses TRBV7-9 and TRBJ2-7; 8 bases match TRBD2. The clonotype was recovered from a man aged 18 to 30 in good health. The sample was naive CD8+ T cells sorted from blood. In DNA, the CDR3 is TGTGCCAGCAGCTTAGGAACTAGCGGAGACCTCTACGAGCAGTACTTC. Protein product: CASSLGTSGDLYEQYF.